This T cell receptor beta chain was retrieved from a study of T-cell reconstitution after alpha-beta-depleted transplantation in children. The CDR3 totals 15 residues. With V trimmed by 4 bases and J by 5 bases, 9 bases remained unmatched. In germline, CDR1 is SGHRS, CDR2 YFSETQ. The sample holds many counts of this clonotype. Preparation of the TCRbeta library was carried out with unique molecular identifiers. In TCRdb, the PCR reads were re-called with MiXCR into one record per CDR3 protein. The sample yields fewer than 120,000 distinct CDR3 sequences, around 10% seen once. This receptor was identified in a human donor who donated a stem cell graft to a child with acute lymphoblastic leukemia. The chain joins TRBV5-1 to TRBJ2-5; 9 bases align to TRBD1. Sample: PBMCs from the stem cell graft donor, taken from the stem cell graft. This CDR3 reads CASSLRTGVRETQYF. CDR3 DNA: TGCGCCAGCAGCCTACGGACAGGGGTGAGGGAGACCCAGTACTTC.